Listed below are T cell receptor beta chains from one sample, sequenced in a study of T cell responses to AZD1222 COVID-19 vaccine. The assay was immunoSEQ multiplex PCR, and TCRdb's table has in-frame clones only and misses some. Of 200,000 or so clones listed, around 94% are singletons. This specimen was peripheral blood, taken on day 0 of AZD1222 vaccination. The receptors come from an adult in good health. Both conserved end residues are part of each CDR3.

V: TRBV7-2; J: TRBJ2-1; CDR3: CASGSGTGTYNEQFF
V: TRBV6-5; J: TRBJ1-5; CDR3: CASRGRTSNQPQHF
V: TRBV25-1; J: TRBJ2-2; CDR3: CASGEGRYIGELFF
V: TRBV24-1; J: TRBJ2-3; CDR3: CATSGAGESTDTQYF
V: TRBV12-5; J: TRBJ2-2; CDR3: CASGSSSGELFF
V: TRBV23-1; J: TRBJ1-1; CDR3: CASSQLASLGNTEAFF
V: TRBV25-1; J: TRBJ2-1; CDR3: CASSARELSYNEQFF
V: TRBV19; J: TRBJ1-3; CDR3: CASRFGSGNTIYF
V: TRBV27; J: TRBJ2-1; CDR3: CASSRPGVVPNNEQFF
V: TRBV5-1; J: TRBJ1-1; CDR3: CASRLGQMNTEAFF
V: TRBV7-2; J: TRBJ1-3; CDR3: CASSWAASSGNTIYF
V: TRBV27; J: TRBJ1-2; CDR3: CASSPNRGGGYTF
V: TRBV3-1/TRBV3-2; J: TRBJ2-1; CDR3: CASSQDRASGIFRNNEQFF
V: TRBV5-4; J: TRBJ1-2; CDR3: CASSRWGGSGYTF
V: TRBV19; J: TRBJ2-3; CDR3: CASSIAGAGTDTQYF
V: TRBV4-1; J: TRBJ2-4; CDR3: CASSQDGWTLAKNIQYF
V: TRBV18; J: TRBJ1-1; CDR3: CASSPSLTGGAEAFF
V: TRBV18; J: TRBJ1-2; CDR3: CASSPQGYGYTF
V: TRBV6-2/TRBV6-3; J: TRBJ2-7; CDR3: CASSWSYEQYF
V: TRBV24-1; J: TRBJ1-5; CDR3: CATSDFQGRLGDQPQHF
V: TRBV19; J: TRBJ1-6; CDR3: CASSSGTGGYSPLHF
V: TRBV27; J: TRBJ1-2; CDR3: CASSPHEFSNYGYTF
V: TRBV30; J: TRBJ1-2; CDR3: CAWTLRAGPSFYGYTF
V: TRBV30; J: TRBJ1-2; CDR3: CAWSFRDIYGYTF
V: TRBV28; J: TRBJ1-5; CDR3: CASSWPTGLNNQPQHF
V: TRBV21-1; J: TRBJ2-3; CDR3: CASSQVPGGLTDTQYF